These 9 T cell receptor gamma chains were all obtained from the same sample, sequenced in a study of Vδ1+ human thymocytes. Study-level results: Thymic TRG and TRD repertoires appeared highly polyclonal.

The template was reverse-transcribed extracted RNA. CDR3 amplicons came from multiplex PCR with pooled V-gene forward and constant-region reverse primers. TCRdb re-called the multiplex PCR reads via CATT. The sample lists tens of thousands of gamma-chain clones, roughly a fifth occurring once. No antigen has been assigned to these receptors. Sequencing was done on a sample of Vdelta1+ gamma-delta thymocytes from the thymus. Documented subset: FACS-sorted CD3+ TCRalphabeta- TCRVdelta1+ TCRVdelta2- thymocytes. These receptors originate from a girl under two years old who had congenital heart surgery.

This clone has only a few counts. J is TRGJ1 or TRGJ2 and V is TRGV8. This CDR3 has 13 residues. V dropped 5 bases and J dropped 3; count of bases not matched to a gene: 7. CDR1 is VENAVY and CDR2 is YDSYNSRV in the germline V gene. The CDR3 nucleotides are TGTGCCACCTGGGCCCCCCCTTATTATAAGAAACTCTTT. This sequence encodes CATWAPPYYKKLF.

J is TRGJP2 and V is TRGV3. The CDR3 length is 15 residues. The V gene's germline CDR1 is VTNTFY and CDR2 YDVSTARD (reference sequence). Losses at the gene ends were 4 bases for V and 1 base for J; bases not matched to a gene: 6. DNA for the CDR3: TGTGCCACCTGGGAGGGGGCTAGTAGTGATTGGATCAAGACGTTT. Translation gives CATWEGASSDWIKTF.

Worth noting for this clone: The identical CDR3 is also encoded by other nucleotide sequences in the sample. The V and J genes are TRGV2 and TRGJ1 or TRGJ2. The CDR3 loop spans 13 amino acids. Germline V gene data show CDR1 as EGSNGY and CDR2 as YDSYNSKV. Unmatched junction bases numbered 4, after V lost 2 bases and J lost 3 bases. The CDR3, as DNA: TGTGCCACCTGGGACGCGTCTTATTATAAGAAACTCTTT. Translating it yields CATWDASYYKKLF.

The sample holds a few counts of this clone. A much bigger clone sits one base away, suggesting this may be a read error. The same CDR3 is also encoded by other DNA sequences in this sample. V is TRGV2 and J is TRGJ1 or TRGJ2. CDR1 EGSNGY and CDR2 YDSYNSKV come from the germline V gene. The V segment lost 0 bases and the J segment 10 bases; nucleotides outside the gene matches: 6. CDR3 length: 12 amino acids. The CDR3 protein is CATWDGLYKKLF. CDR3 DNA: TGTGCCACCTGGGACGGGCTTTACAAGAAACTCTTT.

This clone occurred many times. This CDR3 is also generated by other DNA sequences in the sample. The genes are TRGV3 and TRGJP2. The V segment lost 0 bases and the J segment 0 bases; nucleotides outside the gene matches: 1. The CDR3 spans 15 residues. Germline values: CDR1 VTNTFY, CDR2 YDVSTARD (reference sequence). The CDR3 sequence is CATWDRHSSDWIKTF. The DNA of the CDR3 is TGTGCCACCTGGGACAGGCATAGTAGTGATTGGATCAAGACGTTT.

There are a few counts of this clone. The chain carries TRGV9 and TRGJ1 or TRGJ2. The length of the CDR3 is 14 residues. CDR1 GITISATS and CDR2 ISYDGTV come from the germline V gene (reference sequence). V trimming: 2 bases; J trimming: 4 bases; junction bases outside the gene matches: 8. The CDR3 DNA reads as TGTGCCTTGTGGGAGGCCGCCCAGTATTATAAGAAACTCTTT. Translated, it gives CALWEAAQYYKKLF.

In its sample, this clone ranks as medium-sized (0.01 to 0.1%). Additional DNA sequences in this sample encode the identical CDR3. J is TRGJ1 or TRGJ2 and V is TRGV4. CDR3 length equals 12 residues. Germline assignment: CDR1 EGSTGY and CDR2 YDSYTSSV. V shed 3 bases, J shed 4 bases, and the junction held 3 bases outside the gene matches. The CDR3, as DNA: TGTGCCACCTGGGATCCCTATTATAAGAAACTCTTT. Its translation: CATWDPYYKKLF.

On this clone: A read error may explain this, as a much larger clone is one base away. The chain employs TRGV9 and TRGJ1 or TRGJ2. Germline CDR1 is GITISATS and CDR2 is ISYDGTV (reference sequence). This CDR3 contains 13 residues. With 0 bases clipped from V and 7 bases from J, the junction kept 6 bases outside the gene matches. The CDR3 DNA sequence: TGTGCCTTGTGGGAGGTGCAAGGGTATAAGAAACTCTTT. Residues: CALWEVQGYKKLF.

Of note for this clone: The junction departs from germline at one end; a sequencing error may be responsible. The chain uses TRGV4 and TRGJ1 or TRGJ2. From germline, CDR1 is EGSTGY and CDR2 YDSYTSSV. The CDR3 sequence is 12 residues long. DNA of the CDR3: TGTGCCACCTGGGATGGCAATGATAAGAAACTTTTT. It is translated as CATWDGNDKKLF.